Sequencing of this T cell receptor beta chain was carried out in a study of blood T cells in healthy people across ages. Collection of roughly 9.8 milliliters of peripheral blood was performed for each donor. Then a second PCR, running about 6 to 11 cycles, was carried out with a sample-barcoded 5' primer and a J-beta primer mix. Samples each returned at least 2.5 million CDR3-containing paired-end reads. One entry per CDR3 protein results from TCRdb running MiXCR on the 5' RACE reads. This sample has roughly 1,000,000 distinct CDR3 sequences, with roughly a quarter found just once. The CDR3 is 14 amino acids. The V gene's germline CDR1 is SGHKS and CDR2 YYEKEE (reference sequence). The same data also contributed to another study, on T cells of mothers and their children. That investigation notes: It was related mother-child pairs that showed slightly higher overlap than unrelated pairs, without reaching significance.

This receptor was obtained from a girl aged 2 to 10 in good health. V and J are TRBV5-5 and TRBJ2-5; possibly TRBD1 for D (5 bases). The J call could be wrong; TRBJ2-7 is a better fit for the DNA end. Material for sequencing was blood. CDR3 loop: CASTTPPDKNEQYF. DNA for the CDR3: TGTGCCAGCACCACACCACCGGACAAAAACGAGCAGTACTTC.